One sample yielded the 8 T cell receptor beta chains listed below, sequenced in a study of T cells after posttransplantation cyclophosphamide. Clones were sequenced by immunoSEQ multiplex PCR, and TCRdb holds only the in-frame ones, with some missing. This sample carries tens of thousands of clones, none of them present only once. The source material was PBMCs. Every receptor here comes from a man aged 35-49 years in good health, CMV-negative, and a related stem cell transplant donor.

This chain joins TRBV29-1 and TRBJ2-5; 11 nucleotides agree with TRBD2. CDR1 is SQVTM, CDR2 ANQGSEA, per germline. This CDR3 is built from 13 residues. J was trimmed by 4 bases and V by 4 bases; bases with no gene match: 2. CDR3: CSVAGLAVETQYF. In DNA, the CDR3 is TGCAGCGTTGCGGGACTAGCGGTAGAGACCCAGTACTTC.

This clone was counted at least ten times. The chain employs TRBV9 and TRBJ1-5; no definite D call. From germline, CDR1 is SGDLS and CDR2 YYNGEE. The V end lost 1 base, the J end lost 6 bases, and 8 bases lay between the germline ends. This CDR3 has 13 residues. As DNA, the CDR3 is TGTGCCAGCAGCGTATACGCCGGTCAGCCCCAGCATTTT. Its protein product is CASSVYAGQPQHF.

This clone has only a few counts. The chain recombines TRBV4-1 with TRBJ2-3; no clear D. This CDR3 spans 19 amino acids. Trimming pared 0 bases from V and 3 bases from J, leaving 22 bases between. CDR1 is MGHRA and CDR2 is YSYEKL in the germline V gene. The CDR3 DNA reads TGCGCCAGCAGCCAAGATCCCCCTCTCGGCCCCGGAGCTACAGATACGCAGTATTTT. Amino acid sequence: CASSQDPPLGPGATDTQYF.

This clone was detected many times. The V gene is TRBV14, the J gene TRBJ2-1, with 9 nucleotides matching TRBD2. The trim removed 3 bases at V and 0 bases at J, leaving 6 bases unmatched. The CDR3 runs 17 residues. The germline V gene has CDR1 SGHDN and CDR2 FVKESK. The DNA for the CDR3 is TGTGCCAGCAGCCAGCGGGAGGGCTCGGGCTCCTACAATGAGCAGTTCTTC. It specifies CASSQREGSGSYNEQFF.

A few counts support this clone. The chain couples TRBV27 to TRBJ2-5; 8 bases agree with TRBD2. The J segment lost 4 bases and the V segment lost 5 bases, leaving 9 bases of the junction unmatched. The CDR3 has 15 residues. Germline V gene lookup returns CDR1 MNHEY and CDR2 SMNVEV (reference sequence). The CDR3 spells CASSISGAIRETQYF. The DNA for the CDR3 is TGTGCCAGCAGTATTAGCGGGGCCATTCGAGAGACCCAGTACTTC.

This clone was counted a few times. The rearrangement joins TRBV6-5 to TRBJ1-1; 9 bases match TRBD1. Germline lookup yields CDR1 MNHEY and CDR2 SVGAGI. V lost 6 bases, J lost 4 bases, and 3 bases stayed unmatched. The CDR3 runs 13 residues. CDR3 amino acids: CASRGQGGTEAFF. Here the CDR3 DNA reads TGTGCCAGCAGGGGACAGGGCGGCACTGAAGCTTTCTTT.

This clone was observed at least ten times. This CDR3 is CASRKTFAADNEQFF. The CDR3 DNA is TGCGCCAGCAGGAAAACCTTCGCGGCAGACAATGAGCAGTTCTTC. The V and J genes are TRBV4-1 and TRBJ2-1; no firm D call. The CDR3 totals 15 residues. Germline values: CDR1 MGHRA, CDR2 YSYEKL. V dropped 6 bases and J dropped 5 bases, with 17 bases sitting between them.

This clone was detected ten times or more. This chain joins TRBV2 and TRBJ2-1; D gene uncertain. Germline-derived CDR1 and CDR2 are SNHLY and FYNNEI. The CDR3 is made up of 12 amino acids. V was cut by 5 bases and J by 6 bases, with 8 bases left in between. In DNA form, the CDR3 reads TGTGCCAGCAGTTTACTCTCCAATGAGCAGTTCTTC. This codes for CASSLLSNEQFF.